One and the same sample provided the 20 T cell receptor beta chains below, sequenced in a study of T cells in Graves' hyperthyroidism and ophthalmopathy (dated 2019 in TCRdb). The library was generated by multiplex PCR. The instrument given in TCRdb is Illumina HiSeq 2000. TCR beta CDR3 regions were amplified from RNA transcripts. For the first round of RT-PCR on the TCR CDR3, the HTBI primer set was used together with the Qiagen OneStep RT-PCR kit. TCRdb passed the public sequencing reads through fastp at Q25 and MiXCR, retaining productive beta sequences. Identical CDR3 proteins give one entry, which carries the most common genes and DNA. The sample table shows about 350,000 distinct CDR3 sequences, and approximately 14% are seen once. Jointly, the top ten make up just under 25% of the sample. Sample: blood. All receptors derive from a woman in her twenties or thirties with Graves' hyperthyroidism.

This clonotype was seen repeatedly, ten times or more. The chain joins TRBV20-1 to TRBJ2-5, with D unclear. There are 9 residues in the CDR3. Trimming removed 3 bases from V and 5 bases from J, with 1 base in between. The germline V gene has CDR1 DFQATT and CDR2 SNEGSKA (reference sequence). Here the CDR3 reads CSARETQYF. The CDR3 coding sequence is TGCAGTGCTAGGGAGACCCAGTACTTC.

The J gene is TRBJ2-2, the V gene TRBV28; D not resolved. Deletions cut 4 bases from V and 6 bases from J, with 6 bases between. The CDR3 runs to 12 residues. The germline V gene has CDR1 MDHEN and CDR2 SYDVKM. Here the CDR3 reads CASSSPPGELFF. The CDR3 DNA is TGTGCCAGCAGTTCCCCCCCCGGGGAGCTGTTTTTT.

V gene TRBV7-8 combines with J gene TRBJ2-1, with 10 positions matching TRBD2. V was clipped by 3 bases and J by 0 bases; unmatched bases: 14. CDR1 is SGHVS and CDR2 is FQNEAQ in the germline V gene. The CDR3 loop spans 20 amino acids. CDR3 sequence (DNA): TGTGCCAGCAGCTTCTCCGGACTAGCGGAACCCTGGAGCTCCTACAATGAGCAGTTCTTC. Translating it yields CASSFSGLAEPWSSYNEQFF.

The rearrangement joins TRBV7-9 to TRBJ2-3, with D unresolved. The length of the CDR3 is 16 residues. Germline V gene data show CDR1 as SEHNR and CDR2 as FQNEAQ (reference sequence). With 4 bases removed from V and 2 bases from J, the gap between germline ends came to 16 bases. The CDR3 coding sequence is TGTGCCAGCAGCTCCTTGCAGAGGATTGCCACAGATACGCAGTATTTT. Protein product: CASSSLQRIATDTQYF. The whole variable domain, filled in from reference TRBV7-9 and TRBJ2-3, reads DTGVSQNPRHKITKRGQNVTFRCDPISEHNRLYWYRQTLGQGPEFLTYFQNEAQLEKSRLLSDRFSAERPKGSFSTLEIQRTEQGDSAMYLCASSSLQRIATDTQYFGPGTRLTVL.

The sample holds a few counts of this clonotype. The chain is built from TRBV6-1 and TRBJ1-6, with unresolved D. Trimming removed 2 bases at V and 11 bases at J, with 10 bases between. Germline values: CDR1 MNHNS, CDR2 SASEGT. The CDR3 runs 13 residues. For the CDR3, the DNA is TGTGCCAGCAGTGAATCCCAGATCCCACCCCTCCACTTT. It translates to CASSESQIPPLHF.

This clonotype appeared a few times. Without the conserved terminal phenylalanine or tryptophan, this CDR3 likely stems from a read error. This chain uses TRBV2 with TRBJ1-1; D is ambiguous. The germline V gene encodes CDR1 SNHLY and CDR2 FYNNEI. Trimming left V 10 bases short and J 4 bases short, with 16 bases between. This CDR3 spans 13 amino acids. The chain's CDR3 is CATGWSLATEAFL. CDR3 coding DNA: TGTGCCACCGGATGGTCTTTGGCCACTGAAGCTTTCCTT.

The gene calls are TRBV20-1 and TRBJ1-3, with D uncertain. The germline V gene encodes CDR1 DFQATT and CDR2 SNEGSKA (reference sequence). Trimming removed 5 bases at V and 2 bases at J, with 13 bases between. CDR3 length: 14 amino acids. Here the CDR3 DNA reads TGCAGTGCTCCCCTTTCAAGTGCTGGAAACACCATATATTTT. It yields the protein CSAPLSSAGNTIYF.

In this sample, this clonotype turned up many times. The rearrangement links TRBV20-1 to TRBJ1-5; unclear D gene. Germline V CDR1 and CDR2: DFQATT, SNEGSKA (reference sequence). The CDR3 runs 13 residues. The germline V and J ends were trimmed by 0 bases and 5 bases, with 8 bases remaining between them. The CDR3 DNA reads TGCAGTGCTAGAGACACCCAGCATCAGCCCCAGCATTTT. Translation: CSARDTQHQPQHF.

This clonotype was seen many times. CDR3: CASSLGGSRNEQFF. The CDR3 DNA reads as TGTGCCAGCAGCTTAGGCGGGAGCCGAAATGAGCAGTTCTTC. The chain employs TRBV7-3 and TRBJ2-1; 7 bases map to TRBD2. Germline CDR1 and CDR2: SGHTA and FQGTGA. With V trimmed by 2 bases and J by 7 bases, 5 bases remained unmatched. CDR3 length: 14 residues.

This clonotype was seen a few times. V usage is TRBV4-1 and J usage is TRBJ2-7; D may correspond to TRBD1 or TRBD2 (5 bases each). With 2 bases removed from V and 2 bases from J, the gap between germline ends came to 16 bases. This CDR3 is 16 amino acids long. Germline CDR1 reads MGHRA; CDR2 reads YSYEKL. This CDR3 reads CASSQPTGDLAYEQYF. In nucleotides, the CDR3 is TGCGCCAGCAGCCAACCCACCGGGGACCTCGCCTACGAGCAGTACTTC.

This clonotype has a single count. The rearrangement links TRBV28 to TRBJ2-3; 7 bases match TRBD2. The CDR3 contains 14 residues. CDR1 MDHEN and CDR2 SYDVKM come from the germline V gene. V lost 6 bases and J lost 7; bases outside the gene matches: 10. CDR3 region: CASRNGGDLYTQYF. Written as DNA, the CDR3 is TGTGCCAGCAGGAATGGGGGGGACCTATATACGCAGTATTTT.

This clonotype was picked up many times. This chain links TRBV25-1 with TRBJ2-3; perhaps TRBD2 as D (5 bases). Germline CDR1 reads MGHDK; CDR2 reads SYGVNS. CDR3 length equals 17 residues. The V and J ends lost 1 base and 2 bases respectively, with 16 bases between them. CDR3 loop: CASSEWSSLGPTDTQYF. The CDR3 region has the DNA TGTGCCAGCAGTGAATGGTCTAGCTTAGGACCCACAGATACGCAGTATTTT.

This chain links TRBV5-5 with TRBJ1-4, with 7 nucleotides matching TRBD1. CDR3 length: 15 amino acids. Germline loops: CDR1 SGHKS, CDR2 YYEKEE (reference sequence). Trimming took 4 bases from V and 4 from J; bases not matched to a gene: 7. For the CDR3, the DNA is TGTGCCAGCAGCATCGGGACAGCACTTAATGAAAAACTGTTTTTT. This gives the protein CASSIGTALNEKLFF.

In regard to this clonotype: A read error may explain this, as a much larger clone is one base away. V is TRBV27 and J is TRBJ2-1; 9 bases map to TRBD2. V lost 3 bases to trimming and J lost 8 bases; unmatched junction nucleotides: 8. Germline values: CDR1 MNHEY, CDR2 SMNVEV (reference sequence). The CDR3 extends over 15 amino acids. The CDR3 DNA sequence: TGTGCCAGCAGTTTGGGGACTAGCAATGGGGATGAGCAGTTCTTC. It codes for CASSLGTSNGDEQFF.

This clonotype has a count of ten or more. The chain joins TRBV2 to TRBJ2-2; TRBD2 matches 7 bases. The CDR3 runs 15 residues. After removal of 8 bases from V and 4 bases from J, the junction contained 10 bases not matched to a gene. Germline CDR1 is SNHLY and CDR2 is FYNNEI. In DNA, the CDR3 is TGTGCCAGCCGGTGGCGGGAGCTCGGCACCGGGGAGCTGTTTTTT. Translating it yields CASRWRELGTGELFF.

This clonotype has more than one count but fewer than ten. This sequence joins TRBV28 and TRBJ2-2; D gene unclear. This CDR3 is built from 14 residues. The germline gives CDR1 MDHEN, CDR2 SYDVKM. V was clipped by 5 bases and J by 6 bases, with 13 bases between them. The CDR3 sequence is CASSIEGLSGELFF. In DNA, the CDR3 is TGTGCCAGCAGTATTGAAGGGCTATCCGGGGAGCTGTTTTTT.

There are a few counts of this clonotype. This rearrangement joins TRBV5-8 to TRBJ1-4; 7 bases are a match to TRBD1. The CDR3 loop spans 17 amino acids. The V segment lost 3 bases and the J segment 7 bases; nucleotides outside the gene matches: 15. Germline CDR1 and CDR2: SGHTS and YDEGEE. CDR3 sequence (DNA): TGTGCCAGCAGCTGGGCGAACAGGGGTTCTATCGGTGAAAAACTGTTTTTT. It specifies CASSWANRGSIGEKLFF.

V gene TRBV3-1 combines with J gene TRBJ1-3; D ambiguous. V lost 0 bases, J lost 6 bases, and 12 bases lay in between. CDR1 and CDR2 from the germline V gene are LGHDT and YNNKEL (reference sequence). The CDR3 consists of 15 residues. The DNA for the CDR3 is TGTGCCAGCAGCCAAGATTCCAGGCCCGAAAACACCATATATTTT. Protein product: CASSQDSRPENTIYF.

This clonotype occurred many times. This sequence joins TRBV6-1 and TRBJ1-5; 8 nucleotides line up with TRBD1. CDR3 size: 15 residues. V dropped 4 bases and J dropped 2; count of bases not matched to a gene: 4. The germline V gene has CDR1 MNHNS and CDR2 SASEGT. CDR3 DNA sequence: TGTGCCAGCAGTGCACAGGGACAGGGCAATCAGCCCCAGCATTTT. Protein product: CASSAQGQGNQPQHF.

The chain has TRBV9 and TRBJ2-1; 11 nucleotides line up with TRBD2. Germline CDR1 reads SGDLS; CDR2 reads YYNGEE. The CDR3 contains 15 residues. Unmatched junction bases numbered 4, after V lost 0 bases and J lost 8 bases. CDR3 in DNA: TGTGCCAGCAGCGTAGCAATAGCGGGAGGGGATGAGCAGTTCTTC. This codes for CASSVAIAGGDEQFF. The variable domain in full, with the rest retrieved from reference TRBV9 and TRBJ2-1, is DSGVTQTPKHLITATGQRVTLRCSPRSGDLSVYWYQQSLDQGLQFLIQYYNGEERAKGNILERFSAQQFPDLHSELNLSSLELGDSALYFCASSVAIAGGDEQFFGPGTRLTVL.